This T cell receptor beta chain was captured in a study of technical replicates of blood from several donors. Germline CDR1 reads MNHEY; CDR2 reads SVGAGI. The V end was cut by 2 bases, the J end by 3 bases, with 10 bases between. This CDR3 is built from 14 residues. Repertoires were generated with immunoSEQ multiplex PCR, while TCRdb's copy carries only in-frame clones and drops some. This sample has some 70,000 clones; about 97% occur once, and the top ten carry roughly 0.25%. The genes are TRBV6-5 and TRBJ1-2, with D possibly being TRBD1 (5 bases). This TCR was sampled from a human donor in good health. The sample taken for sequencing was T cells isolated from PBMCs. Here the CDR3 reads CASSYKGAYYGYTF. CDR3 in DNA: TGTGCCAGCAGTTACAAAGGGGCGTACTATGGCTACACCTTC.